The sequence of this T cell receptor (beta chain) was determined in a study of cytomegalovirus exposure and HLA in healthy donors. Trimming took 4 bases from V and 3 from J; bases not matched to a gene: 0. The CDR3 extends over 13 amino acids. Looked up from germline, CDR1 is MNHEY and CDR2 is SVGAGI. PCR amplification relied on 60 Vbeta primers (plus 13 Jbeta primers). Sequencing used immunoSEQ multiplex PCR; TCRdb keeps in-frame clones, though not all of them. The sample shows approximately 180,000 clones, around 84% of them seen only once. This sequence joins TRBV6-5 and TRBJ2-5, with TRBD1 identical over 9 bases. Sequenced sample: PBMCs. This receptor was obtained from a woman aged 18 to 35 in good health and CMV-seronegative. CDR3 loop: CASSWDREETQYF. CDR3 nucleotide sequence: TGTGCCAGCAGTTGGGACAGGGAAGAGACCCAGTACTTC.